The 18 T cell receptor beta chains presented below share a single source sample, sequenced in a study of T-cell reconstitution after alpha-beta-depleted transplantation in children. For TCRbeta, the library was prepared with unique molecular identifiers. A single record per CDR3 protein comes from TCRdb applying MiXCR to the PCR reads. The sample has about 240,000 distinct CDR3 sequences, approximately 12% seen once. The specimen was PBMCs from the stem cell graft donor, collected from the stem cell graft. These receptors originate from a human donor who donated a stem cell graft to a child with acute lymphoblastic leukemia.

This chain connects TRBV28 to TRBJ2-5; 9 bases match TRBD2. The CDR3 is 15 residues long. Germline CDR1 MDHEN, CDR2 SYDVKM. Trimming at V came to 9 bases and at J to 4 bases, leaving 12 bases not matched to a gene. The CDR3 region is CASSSGTTGGETQYF. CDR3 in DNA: TGTGCCAGTTCTAGCGGGACCACGGGGGGAGAGACCCAGTACTTC.

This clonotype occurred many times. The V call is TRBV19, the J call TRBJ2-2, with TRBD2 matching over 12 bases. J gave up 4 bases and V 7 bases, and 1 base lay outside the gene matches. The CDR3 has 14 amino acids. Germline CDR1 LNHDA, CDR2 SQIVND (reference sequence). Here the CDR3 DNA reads TGTGCCAGTATGGGACTAGCGGGCACCGGGGAGCTGTTTTTT. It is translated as CASMGLAGTGELFF.

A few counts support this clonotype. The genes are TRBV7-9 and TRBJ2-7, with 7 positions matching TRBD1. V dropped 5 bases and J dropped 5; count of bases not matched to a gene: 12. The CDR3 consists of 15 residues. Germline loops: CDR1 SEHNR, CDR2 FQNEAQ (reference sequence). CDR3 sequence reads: CASSPVTGANHEQYF. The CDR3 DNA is TGTGCCAGCAGCCCTGTTACAGGGGCCAACCACGAGCAGTACTTC.

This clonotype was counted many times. CDR3: CASSQDPGQGNTEAFF. The CDR3 region has the DNA TGTGCCAGCAGCCAAGATCCGGGACAGGGGAACACTGAAGCTTTCTTT. V gene TRBV4-2 combines with J gene TRBJ1-1; TRBD1 aligns across 9 bases. Germline-derived CDR1 and CDR2 are LGHNA and YNFKEQ. The ends lost 0 bases at V and 1 base at J; junction bases unmatched: 3. This CDR3 comprises 16 residues.

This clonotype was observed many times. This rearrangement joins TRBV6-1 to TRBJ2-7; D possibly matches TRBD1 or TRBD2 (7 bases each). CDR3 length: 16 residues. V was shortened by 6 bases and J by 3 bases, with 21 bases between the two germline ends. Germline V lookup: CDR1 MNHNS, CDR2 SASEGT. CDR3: CASSELRGRGGYEQYF. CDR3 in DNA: TGTGCCAGCAGCGAGTTACGTGGCAGGGGGGGCTACGAGCAGTACTTC.

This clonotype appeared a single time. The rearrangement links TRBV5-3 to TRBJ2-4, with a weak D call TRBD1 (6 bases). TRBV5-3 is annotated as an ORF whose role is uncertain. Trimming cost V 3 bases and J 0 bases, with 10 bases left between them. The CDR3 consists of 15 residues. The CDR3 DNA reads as TGTGCCAGAAGCTGCTGCAGGGGAGCCAAAAACATTCAGTACTTC. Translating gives CARSCCRGAKNIQYF.

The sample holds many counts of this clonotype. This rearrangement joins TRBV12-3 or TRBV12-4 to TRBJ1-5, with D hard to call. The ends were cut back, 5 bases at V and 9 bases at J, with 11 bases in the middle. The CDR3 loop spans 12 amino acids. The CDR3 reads CASSPGNSPQHF. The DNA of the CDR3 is TGTGCCAGCAGTCCCGGGAATTCGCCCCAGCATTTT.

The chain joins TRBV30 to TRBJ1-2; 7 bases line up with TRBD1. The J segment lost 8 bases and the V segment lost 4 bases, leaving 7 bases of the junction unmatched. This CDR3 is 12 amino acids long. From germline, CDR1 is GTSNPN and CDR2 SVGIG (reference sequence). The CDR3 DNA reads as TGTGCCTGGATGGGAGACAGGGACGGCTACACCTTC. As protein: CAWMGDRDGYTF.

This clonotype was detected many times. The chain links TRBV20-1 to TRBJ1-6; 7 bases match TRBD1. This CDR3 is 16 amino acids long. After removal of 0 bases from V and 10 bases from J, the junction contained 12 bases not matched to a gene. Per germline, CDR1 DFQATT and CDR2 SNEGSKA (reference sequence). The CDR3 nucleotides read TGCAGTGCTAGAGACCAGACAGGGAGCTCACGGTCACCCCTCCACTTT. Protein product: CSARDQTGSSRSPLHF.

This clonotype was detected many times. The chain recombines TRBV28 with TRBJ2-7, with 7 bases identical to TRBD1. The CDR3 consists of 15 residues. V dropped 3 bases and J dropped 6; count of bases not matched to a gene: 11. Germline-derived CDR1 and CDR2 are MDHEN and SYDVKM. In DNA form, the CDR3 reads TGTGCCAGCAGTTTTTCTAGACAGGGAGCGTCCGAGCAGTACTTC. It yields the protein CASSFSRQGASEQYF.

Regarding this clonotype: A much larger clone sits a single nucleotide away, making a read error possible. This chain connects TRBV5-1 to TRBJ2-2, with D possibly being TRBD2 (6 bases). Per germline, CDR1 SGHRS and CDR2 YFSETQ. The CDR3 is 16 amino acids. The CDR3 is CASSPTGTENTGGLFF. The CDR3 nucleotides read TGCGCCAGCAGTCCGACCGGGACCGAGAACACCGGGGGGCTGTTTTTT.

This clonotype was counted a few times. The CDR3 region has the DNA TGTGCCAGCAGCCTACTAGCGGGATCAAAGACCCAGTACTTC. It yields the protein CASSLLAGSKTQYF. This chain uses TRBV7-2 with TRBJ2-5, with 10 bases matching TRBD2. Per germline, CDR1 SGHTA and CDR2 FQGNSA. Losses at the gene ends were 5 bases for V and 6 bases for J; bases not matched to a gene: 6. CDR3 size: 14 residues.

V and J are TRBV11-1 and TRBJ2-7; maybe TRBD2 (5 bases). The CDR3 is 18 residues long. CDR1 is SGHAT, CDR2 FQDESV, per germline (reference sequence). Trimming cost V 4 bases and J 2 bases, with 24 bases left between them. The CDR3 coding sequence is TGTGCCAGCAGCTCACTTCCCACGAAAGCGGTCCGGGCCTACGAGCAGTACTTC. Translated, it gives CASSSLPTKAVRAYEQYF.

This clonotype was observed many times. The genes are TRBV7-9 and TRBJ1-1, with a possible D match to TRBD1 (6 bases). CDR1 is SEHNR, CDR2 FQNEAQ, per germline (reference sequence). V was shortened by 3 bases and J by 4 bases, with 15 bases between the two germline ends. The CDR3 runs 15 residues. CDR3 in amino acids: CASSFIPQGSTEAFF. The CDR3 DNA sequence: TGTGCCAGCAGCTTCATCCCTCAGGGGAGCACTGAAGCTTTCTTT.

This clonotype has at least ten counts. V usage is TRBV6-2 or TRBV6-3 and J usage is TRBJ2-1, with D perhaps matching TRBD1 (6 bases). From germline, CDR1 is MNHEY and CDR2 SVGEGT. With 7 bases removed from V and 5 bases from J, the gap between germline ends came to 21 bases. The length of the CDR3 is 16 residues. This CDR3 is CASKLGGLDLNNEQFF. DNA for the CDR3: TGTGCCAGCAAGTTAGGGGGTCTGGACTTAAACAATGAGCAGTTCTTC.

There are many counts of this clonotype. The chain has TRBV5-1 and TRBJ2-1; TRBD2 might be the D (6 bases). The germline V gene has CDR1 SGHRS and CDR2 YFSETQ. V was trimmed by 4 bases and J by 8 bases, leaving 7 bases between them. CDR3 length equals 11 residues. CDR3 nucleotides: TGCGCCAGCAGCCGCGGGGATGAGCAGTTCTTC. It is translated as CASSRGDEQFF.

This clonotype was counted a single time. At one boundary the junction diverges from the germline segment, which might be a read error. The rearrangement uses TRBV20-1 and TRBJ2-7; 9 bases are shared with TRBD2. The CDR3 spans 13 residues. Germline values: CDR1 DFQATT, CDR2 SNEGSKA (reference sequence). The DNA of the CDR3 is TGCAGTGCGTCGACTAGCGGTTCCTACGAGCATTACTTC. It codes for CSASTSGSYEHYF.

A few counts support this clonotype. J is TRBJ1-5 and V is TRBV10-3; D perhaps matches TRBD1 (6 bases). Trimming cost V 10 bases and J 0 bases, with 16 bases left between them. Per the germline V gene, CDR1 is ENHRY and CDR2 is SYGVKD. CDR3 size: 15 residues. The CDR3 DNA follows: TGTGCCACCCTTGGGGACAACTATAGCAATCAGCCCCAGCATTTT. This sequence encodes CATLGDNYSNQPQHF.